The rows below give T cell receptor beta chains drawn from one sample of a study of T-cell memory formation after mild COVID-19. TCRdb passed the 5' RACE reads through MiXCR, listing each CDR3 protein once. The repertoire holds about 400,000 distinct CDR3 sequences, with approximately 18% as singletons. Sequenced input: PBMCs or a T cell subset sorted from them (not recorded which). These receptors were obtained from a man aged 18 to 30 who had mild COVID-19 (a few samples of this study predate the infection). Cell type and time point are not known. Each CDR3 is given with its conserved first and last residue. The D gene is left open where the match is weak. A clone size is listed for some rows: how often the clone was seen (once, few, many), or a class if it is expanded.

abundance: -; v_gene: TRBV7-2; d_gene: -; j_gene: TRBJ2-1; CDR3aa: CASSLGGAGWYEQFF; CDR3nt: TGTGCCAGCAGCCTGGGGGGGGCCGGGTGGTATGAGCAGTTCTTC
abundance: few; v_gene: TRBV29-1; d_gene: TRBD1; j_gene: TRBJ1-2; CDR3aa: CSVVFRGHENYGYTF; CDR3nt: TGCAGCGTTGTGTTCAGGGGGCATGAGAACTATGGCTACACCTTC
abundance: -; v_gene: TRBV6-5; d_gene: -; j_gene: TRBJ1-5; CDR3aa: CASSNINQPQHF; CDR3nt: TGTGCCAGCAGTAACATCAATCAGCCCCAGCATTTT
abundance: few; v_gene: TRBV15; d_gene: TRBD2; j_gene: TRBJ2-3; CDR3aa: CATSRPSGGDTDTQYF; CDR3nt: TGTGCCACCAGCAGACCTAGCGGGGGGGACACAGATACGCAGTATTTT
abundance: few; v_gene: TRBV20-1; d_gene: -; j_gene: TRBJ2-7; CDR3aa: CSARPGAGYEQYF; CDR3nt: TGCAGTGCTCGCCCCGGGGCGGGCTACGAGCAGTACTTC
abundance: -; v_gene: TRBV19; d_gene: -; j_gene: TRBJ2-3; CDR3aa: CASSSGIVYPRTDTQYF; CDR3nt: TGTGCCAGTAGTTCGGGCATAGTTTATCCTCGCACAGATACGCAGTATTTT
abundance: -; v_gene: TRBV12-3/TRBV12-4; d_gene: TRBD1; j_gene: TRBJ1-1; CDR3aa: CASSLGVGTGNTEAFF; CDR3nt: TGTGCCAGCAGTTTGGGTGTCGGGACAGGGAACACTGAAGCTTTCTTT
abundance: few; v_gene: TRBV20-1; d_gene: -; j_gene: TRBJ2-2; CDR3aa: CSAADRNTGELFF; CDR3nt: TGCAGTGCTGCGGACAGGAACACCGGGGAGCTGTTTTTT
abundance: few; v_gene: TRBV10-3; d_gene: TRBD1; j_gene: TRBJ1-1; CDR3aa: CAIRTGQGGPEAFF; CDR3nt: TGTGCCATCAGAACTGGACAGGGGGGCCCTGAAGCTTTCTTT
abundance: -; v_gene: TRBV20-1; d_gene: -; j_gene: TRBJ1-2; CDR3aa: CSPSPRGYGYTF; CDR3nt: TGCAGTCCGTCACCCCGAGGCTATGGCTACACCTTC
abundance: few; v_gene: TRBV5-4; d_gene: TRBD2; j_gene: TRBJ2-4; CDR3aa: CASSFGGGAENIQYF; CDR3nt: TGTGCCAGCAGCTTCGGCGGGGGGGCCGAAAACATTCAGTACTTC
abundance: -; v_gene: TRBV7-2; d_gene: -; j_gene: TRBJ1-6; CDR3aa: CASSYDSYSLHF; CDR3nt: TGTGCCAGCAGTTACGACAGCTATTCCCTCCACTTT
abundance: -; v_gene: TRBV10-3; d_gene: -; j_gene: TRBJ1-5; CDR3aa: CAITGNSNQPQHF; CDR3nt: TGTGCCATCACGGGCAATAGCAATCAGCCCCAGCATTTT
abundance: few; v_gene: TRBV4-1; d_gene: -; j_gene: TRBJ2-3; CDR3aa: CASSQEVSGSGTDTQYF; CDR3nt: TGCGCCAGCAGCCAAGAAGTTAGCGGATCGGGCACAGATACGCAGTATTTT
abundance: few; v_gene: TRBV12-3/TRBV12-4; d_gene: TRBD2; j_gene: TRBJ2-4; CDR3aa: CASSPGGDIQYF; CDR3nt: TGTGCCAGCTCGCCGGGGGGGGACATTCAGTACTTC